One and the same sample provided the 5 T cell receptor beta chains below, sequenced in a study of cytomegalovirus exposure and HLA in healthy donors. Both 60 Vbeta primers and 13 Jbeta primers went into the PCR. The protocol was immunoSEQ multiplex PCR, while the TCRdb copy is restricted to in-frame clones and leaves out a portion. This sample has approximately 150,000 clones, with 80% to 90% found just once. Sequencing was done on a sample of PBMCs. The receptors originated from a man aged 45-60 years in good health and CMV-seropositive.

The chain carries TRBV5-4 and TRBJ1-1; D unresolved. The germline V gene encodes CDR1 SGHNT and CDR2 YYREEE (reference sequence). The CDR3 loop spans 15 amino acids. Trimming removed 1 base at V and 1 base at J, with 11 bases between. CDR3 sequence: CASSLSRQTNTEAFF. CDR3 coding DNA: TGTGCCAGCAGCTTGTCGCGGCAAACGAACACTGAAGCTTTCTTT.

V is TRBV7-9 and J is TRBJ2-1; TRBD2 matches 7 bases. From germline, CDR1 is SEHNR and CDR2 FQNEAQ (reference sequence). V gave up 11 bases and J gave up 4 bases; unmatched junction bases: 11. This CDR3 is built from 14 residues. The CDR3 protein is CAGATSASYNEQFF. CDR3 DNA sequence: TGTGCCGGCGCTACTAGCGCCTCTTACAATGAGCAGTTCTTC. Complete variable domain (other parts from reference TRBV7-9 and TRBJ2-1): DTGVSQNPRHKITKRGQNVTFRCDPISEHNRLYWYRQTLGQGPEFLTYFQNEAQLEKSRLLSDRFSAERPKGSFSTLEIQRTEQGDSAMYLCAGATSASYNEQFFGPGTRLTVL.

The genes are TRBV28 and TRBJ1-2, with D perhaps matching TRBD1 (6 bases). The germline gives CDR1 MDHEN, CDR2 SYDVKM. There are 13 residues in the CDR3. Deletions cut 4 bases from V and 8 bases from J, with 14 bases between. CDR3 amino acids: CASSSGQRRGYTF. The CDR3 DNA reads TGTGCCAGCAGTTCTGGACAGCGTCGGGGCTACACCTTC.

Details on this clone: Within the sample, other DNA sequences also encode this same CDR3. V gene TRBV4-2 combines with J gene TRBJ1-3; D gene uncertain. Looked up from germline, CDR1 is LGHNA and CDR2 is YNFKEQ. This CDR3 region has 15 residues. The V end was cut by 0 bases, the J end by 0 bases, with 6 bases between. The CDR3 DNA reads TGTGCCAGCAGCCAAGATCGGGGCTCTGGAAACACCATATATTTT. This translates into CASSQDRGSGNTIYF.

The V gene is TRBV5-5, the J gene TRBJ2-7; D gene unclear. V lost 4 bases to trimming and J lost 2 bases, with 7 bases between them. In germline, CDR1 is SGHKS, CDR2 YYEKEE (reference sequence). The CDR3 consists of 12 residues. The DNA of the CDR3 is TGTGCCAGCAGCCTATCGGCCTACGAGCAGTACTTC. The encoded protein is CASSLSAYEQYF.